Sequencing of this TCR beta chain was carried out in a study of blood T cell repertoires in COVID-19. Clones were sequenced by immunoSEQ multiplex PCR, and TCRdb holds only the in-frame ones, with some missing. The table has 100,000 to 150,000 clones, around 83% seen once; the top ten hold under 3.5%. Looked up from germline, CDR1 is SGDLS and CDR2 is YYNGEE. V lost 2 bases to trimming and J lost 7 bases; unmatched junction nucleotides: 9. The CDR3 has 18 amino acids. V gene TRBV9 combines with J gene TRBJ2-1; 16 nucleotides line up with TRBD2. This TCR derives from a woman older than 75 with COVID-19, enrolled during active disease. Input material: peripheral blood. This CDR3 reads CASSVGTSGRASANEQFF. The CDR3 DNA is TGTGCCAGCAGCGTCGGGACTAGCGGGAGGGCCTCAGCGAATGAGCAGTTCTTC.